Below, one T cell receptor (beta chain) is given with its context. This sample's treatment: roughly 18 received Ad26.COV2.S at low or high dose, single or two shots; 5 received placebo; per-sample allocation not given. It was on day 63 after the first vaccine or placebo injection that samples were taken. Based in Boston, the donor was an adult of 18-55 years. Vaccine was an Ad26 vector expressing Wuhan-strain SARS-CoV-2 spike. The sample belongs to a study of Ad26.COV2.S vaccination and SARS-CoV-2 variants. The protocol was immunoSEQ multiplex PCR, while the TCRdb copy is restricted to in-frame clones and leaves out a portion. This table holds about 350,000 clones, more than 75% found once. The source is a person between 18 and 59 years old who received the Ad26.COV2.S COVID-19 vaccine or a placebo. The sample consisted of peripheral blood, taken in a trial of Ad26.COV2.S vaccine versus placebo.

The CDR3 spells CASSLDGRGNTEAFF. DNA for the CDR3: TGTGCCAGCAGCTTAGACGGCCGGGGGAACACTGAAGCTTTCTTT. The V gene is TRBV7-9, the J gene TRBJ1-1; unclear D gene. This CDR3 region has 15 residues. From germline, CDR1 is SEHNR and CDR2 FQNEAQ (reference sequence). V was clipped by 1 base and J by 1 base, with 10 bases between them. Full variable domain (outside the CDR3, taken from reference TRBV7-9 and TRBJ1-1): DTGVSQNPRHKITKRGQNVTFRCDPISEHNRLYWYRQTLGQGPEFLTYFQNEAQLEKSRLLSDRFSAERPKGSFSTLEIQRTEQGDSAMYLCASSLDGRGNTEAFFGQGTRLTVV.